These 27 T cell receptor beta chains came from one sample sequenced in a study of regulatory dendritic cells for organ transplantation. Repertoires were generated with immunoSEQ multiplex PCR, while TCRdb's copy carries only in-frame clones and drops some. The sample lists roughly 20,000 clones; over 75% were seen once. No antigen has been identified for these receptors. Allogeneic regulatory or mature dendritic cells were co-cultured for 4 to 6 days with CFSE-labeled sorted T cells at 1:10. The specimen sequenced was memory CD4+ T cells from blood cultured with regulatory dendritic cells. Subset in this sample: CD45RO+ memory T cells. The receptors originated from a human donor in good health.

This chain links TRBV28 with TRBJ2-3, with 7 bases matching TRBD2. J was trimmed by 3 bases and V by 6 bases; bases with no gene match: 6. CDR3 length equals 14 residues. Germline values: CDR1 MDHEN, CDR2 SYDVKM. Here the CDR3 reads CASSRGGSTDTQYF. CDR3 DNA: TGTGCCAGCAGCCGGGGCGGGAGTACAGATACGCAGTATTTT.

This clone was seen once. The J gene is TRBJ1-1, the V gene TRBV7-6; 8 nucleotides align to TRBD1. J was trimmed by 2 bases and V by 5 bases; bases with no gene match: 7. CDR1 is SGHVS and CDR2 is FNYEAQ in the germline V gene. This CDR3 region has 15 residues. Written as DNA, the CDR3 is TGTGCCAGCAGCCCCAGACAGGGGACCAACACTGAAGCTTTCTTT. This translates into CASSPRQGTNTEAFF.

The CDR3: CASRIGGQGNYGYTF. DNA for the CDR3: TGTGCAAGTCGCATCGGAGGGCAAGGAAACTATGGCTACACCTTC. The rearrangement links TRBV12-2 to TRBJ1-2. TRBV12-2 is deemed a pseudogene. The CDR3 sequence is 15 residues long.

The rearrangement joins TRBV7-2 to TRBJ2-1; 14 positions match TRBD2. The junction had 6 bases not matched to a gene; V was cut back by 2 bases and J by 0 bases. The CDR3 covers 19 residues. Germline assignment: CDR1 SGHTA and CDR2 FQGNSA. The CDR3 DNA reads as TGTGCCAGCAGCTTACGGACTAGCGGGAGGTGGAGCTCCTACAATGAGCAGTTCTTC. Its protein is CASSLRTSGRWSSYNEQFF.

V and J are TRBV6-1 and TRBJ1-2, with D possibly TRBD1 on 5 matching bases. Germline lookup yields CDR1 MNHNS and CDR2 SASEGT. The V end was cut by 2 bases, the J end by 0 bases, with 13 bases between. The CDR3 is 16 residues long. The CDR3 bases are TGTGCCAGCAGTGAATCGGGACTGTTTTCTAACTATGGCTACACCTTC. Its protein is CASSESGLFSNYGYTF.

The chain uses TRBV18 and TRBJ1-2; D uncertain. This CDR3 comprises 14 residues. V lost 2 bases, J lost 7 bases, and 14 bases lay in between. CDR1 and CDR2 from the germline V gene are KGHSH and LQKENI. The CDR3 DNA is TGTGCCAGCTCACCATACAGTTCCCCGATTGGCTACACCTTC. Its translation is CASSPYSSPIGYTF. Full variable domain (remainder filled in from reference TRBV18 and TRBJ1-2): NAGVMQNPRHLVRRRGQEARLRCSPMKGHSHVYWYRQLPEEGLKFMVYLQKENIIDESGMPKERFSAEFPKEGPSILRIQQVVRGDSAAYFCASSPYSSPIGYTFGSGTRLTVV.

The genes are TRBV5-4 and TRBJ1-1, with D possibly TRBD1 on 6 matching bases. The CDR3 extends over 15 amino acids. Trimming stripped 3 bases from V and 4 bases from J, with 16 bases between. Germline V lookup: CDR1 SGHNT, CDR2 YYREEE (reference sequence). CDR3 DNA sequence: TGTGCCAGCAGCTCGCCCCAGGGGCTGGGCACTGAAGCTTTCTTT. It encodes CASSSPQGLGTEAFF.

The genes are TRBV2 and TRBJ2-5, with a weak D call TRBD2 (5 bases). This CDR3 is built from 13 residues. Germline V lookup: CDR1 SNHLY, CDR2 FYNNEI. V lost 6 bases to trimming and J lost 3 bases, with 11 bases between them. The CDR3 nucleotides are TGTGCCAGCAGCCTATTCGGGGAAGAGACCCAGTACTTC. Translated: CASSLFGEETQYF. Filled out from reference TRBV2 and TRBJ2-5, the complete variable domain reads EPEVTQTPSHQVTQMGQEVILRCVPISNHLYFYWYRQILGQKVEFLVSFYNNEISEKSEIFDDQFSVERPDGSNFTLKIRSTKLEDSAMYFCASSLFGEETQYFGPGTRLLVL.

V and J are TRBV4-3 and TRBJ2-3; D is perhaps TRBD1 (6 bases). The germline CDR1 and CDR2 sequences are LGHNA and YSLEER. Deletions cut 4 bases from V and 2 bases from J, with 10 bases between. CDR3 length: 14 residues. The CDR3 sequence is CASSPQGHTDTQYF. The CDR3 DNA reads as TGCGCCAGCAGCCCTCAGGGGCACACAGATACGCAGTATTTT.

The J gene is TRBJ2-7, the V gene TRBV13, with TRBD1 identical over 10 bases. Trimming cost V 5 bases and J 0 bases; bases outside gene matches: 7. The germline gives CDR1 PRHDT, CDR2 FYEKMQ (reference sequence). The CDR3 spans 16 residues. The CDR3 DNA is TGTGCCAGCAGCACGGGGACAGGGGATAGCTCCTACGAGCAGTACTTC. Translation gives CASSTGTGDSSYEQYF. Combining the CDR3 with reference TRBV13 and TRBJ2-7 gives the whole variable domain AAGVIQSPRHLIKEKRETATLKCYPIPRHDTVYWYQQGPGQDPQFLISFYEKMQSDKGSIPDRFSAQQFSDYHSELNMSSLELGDSALYFCASSTGTGDSSYEQYFGPGTRLTVT.

The CDR3 region is CASSQADSNSYEQYF. CDR3 sequence (DNA): TGCGCCAGCAGCCAAGCGGACTCAAACTCCTACGAGCAGTACTTC. The rearrangement joins TRBV4-3 to TRBJ2-7, with D tentatively TRBD2 (5 bases). The CDR3 covers 15 residues. The V end lost 1 base, the J end lost 0 bases, and 10 bases lay between the germline ends. Germline assignment: CDR1 LGHNA and CDR2 YSLEER.

This chain joins TRBV5-4 and TRBJ2-7, with TRBD1 identical over 7 bases. Germline V gene sequence: CDR1 SGHNT, CDR2 YYREEE (reference sequence). V lost 4 bases and J lost 5; bases outside the gene matches: 12. CDR3 size: 15 residues. This CDR3 reads CASSPTGQPKDEQYF. The CDR3 bases are TGTGCCAGCAGCCCGACAGGGCAACCTAAGGACGAGCAGTACTTC. The full variable domain, with the rest looked up from reference TRBV5-4 and TRBJ2-7, is ETGVTQSPTHLIKTRGQQVTLRCSSQSGHNTVSWYQQALGQGPQFIFQYYREEENGRGNFPPRFSGLQFPNYSSELNVNALELDDSALYLCASSPTGQPKDEQYFGPGTRLTVT.

This rearrangement joins TRBV18 to TRBJ1-2; TRBD1 is a possible D gene (6 bases). Looked up from germline, CDR1 is KGHSH and CDR2 is LQKENI. The CDR3 is 15 residues long. The ends were cut back, 2 bases at V and 4 bases at J, with 14 bases in the middle. The CDR3 DNA sequence: TGTGCCAGCTCACCAGAAGGACAGAGATCCTATGGCTACACCTTC. It specifies CASSPEGQRSYGYTF. Based on the CDR3 plus reference TRBV18 and TRBJ1-2, the full variable domain is NAGVMQNPRHLVRRRGQEARLRCSPMKGHSHVYWYRQLPEEGLKFMVYLQKENIIDESGMPKERFSAEFPKEGPSILRIQQVVRGDSAAYFCASSPEGQRSYGYTFGSGTRLTVV.

The gene calls are TRBV6-7 and TRBJ2-3; weak D call: TRBD2 (6 bases). TRBV6-7 is an ORF, and what it does is uncertain. Trimming took 4 bases from V and 2 from J, leaving 16 bases between them. The CDR3 totals 16 residues. CDR3 residues: CASSCAGPSNTDTQYF. The CDR3 DNA is TGTGCCAGCAGTTGCGCGGGGCCATCGAACACAGATACGCAGTATTTT.

This sequence joins TRBV10-1 and TRBJ2-7, with D uncertain. There are 14 residues in the CDR3. V dropped 1 base and J dropped 6 bases, with 13 bases sitting between them. The germline V gene has CDR1 WNHNN and CDR2 SYGVQD (reference sequence). The CDR3 region is CASSEYRTYSEQYF. In DNA, the CDR3 is TGCGCCAGCAGTGAGTACCGGACGTACTCCGAGCAGTACTTC.

This clone was picked up one time. The genes are TRBV6-6 and TRBJ2-7; 11 nucleotides agree with TRBD2. J was trimmed by 3 bases and V by 5 bases; bases with no gene match: 3. The germline CDR1 and CDR2 sequences are MNHNY and SVGAGI (reference sequence). This CDR3 is 14 amino acids long. DNA of the CDR3: TGTGCCAGCAGTCAGACTAGCGGGATCTACGAGCAGTACTTC. This gives the protein CASSQTSGIYEQYF.

This chain connects TRBV7-8 to TRBJ2-5, with D perhaps given as TRBD1 or TRBD2 (5 bases each). This CDR3 has 15 residues. Germline lookup yields CDR1 SGHVS and CDR2 FQNEAQ. Trimming pared 0 bases from V and 0 bases from J, leaving 8 bases between. Written as DNA, the CDR3 is TGTGCCAGCAGCTTAGCCTGGGGGTACCAAGAGACCCAGTACTTC. Encoded protein: CASSLAWGYQETQYF.

This sequence joins TRBV6-1 and TRBJ2-7; D perhaps matches TRBD2 (7 bases). V dropped 6 bases and J dropped 8 bases, with 20 bases sitting between them. This CDR3 comprises 14 residues. Germline V gives CDR1 MNHNS, CDR2 SASEGT. The CDR3 loop reads CASRPGAGDFKQYF. The DNA for the CDR3 is TGTGCCAGCAGGCCAGGGGCGGGAGATTTCAAGCAGTACTTC.

This sequence joins TRBV7-2 and TRBJ2-1; no definite D call. Germline V gene data show CDR1 as SGHTA and CDR2 as FQGNSA. The CDR3 runs to 14 residues. Deletions cut 4 bases from V and 9 bases from J, with 16 bases between. This CDR3 is CASSSGHTRSEQFF. For the CDR3, the DNA is TGTGCCAGCAGCTCGGGCCACACGCGGAGTGAGCAGTTCTTC.

The V call is TRBV28, the J call TRBJ1-5; D remains unclear. Germline V gives CDR1 MDHEN, CDR2 SYDVKM. V dropped 2 bases and J dropped 6 bases, with 5 bases sitting between them. CDR3 size: 12 residues. CDR3 in DNA: TGTGCCAGCAGTTTACTGGGTCAGCCCCAGCATTTT. Translating gives CASSLLGQPQHF.

The V call is TRBV5-1, the J call TRBJ1-3; D unclear. Germline assignment: CDR1 SGHRS and CDR2 YFSETQ. CDR3 length equals 15 residues. The germline V and J ends were trimmed by 0 bases and 1 base, with 8 bases remaining between them. CDR3 region: CASSLAEGSGNTIYF. CDR3 nucleotide sequence: TGCGCCAGCAGCTTGGCCGAGGGATCTGGAAACACCATATATTTT. The full variable domain, its missing parts supplied by reference TRBV5-1 and TRBJ1-3, is KAGVTQTPRYLIKTRGQQVTLSCSPISGHRSVSWYQQTPGQGLQFLFEYFSETQRNKGNFPGRFSGRQFSNSRSEMNVSTLELGDSALYLCASSLAEGSGNTIYFGEGSWLTVV.

V and J are TRBV9 and TRBJ2-1; D remains unclear. This CDR3 is 15 amino acids long. V gave up 0 bases and J gave up 2 bases, with 9 bases separating them. The germline V gene has CDR1 SGDLS and CDR2 YYNGEE. The CDR3, as DNA: TGTGCCAGCAGCGTAGGAATTGAAACCTACAATGAGCAGTTCTTC. Translated, it gives CASSVGIETYNEQFF.

V gene TRBV9 combines with J gene TRBJ1-2; 7 nucleotides align to TRBD1. Trimming took 4 bases from V and 3 from J; bases not matched to a gene: 9. CDR1 and CDR2 from the germline V gene are SGDLS and YYNGEE. This CDR3 region has 15 residues. DNA for the CDR3: TGTGCCAGCAGCTCCGAAAACAGGGGAGACTATGGCTACACCTTC. This gives the protein CASSSENRGDYGYTF.

The sample holds a few counts of this clone. The V gene is TRBV2, the J gene TRBJ1-5; a possible D gene is TRBD1 (6 bases). The CDR3 totals 14 residues. V was shortened by 6 bases and J by 5 bases, with 14 bases between the two germline ends. Germline V gene sequence: CDR1 SNHLY, CDR2 FYNNEI. CDR3 in amino acids: CASSLEGGHQPQHF. DNA of the CDR3: TGTGCCAGCAGCCTCGAGGGGGGGCATCAGCCCCAGCATTTT.

The V gene is TRBV19, the J gene TRBJ1-5, with D perhaps matching TRBD1 (5 bases). Trimming removed 5 bases from V and 5 bases from J, with 13 bases in between. CDR3 length: 14 residues. The germline V gene encodes CDR1 LNHDA and CDR2 SQIVND (reference sequence). The CDR3 DNA follows: TGTGCCAGTAGTCTTCGTTGGGGGGATCAGCCCCAGCATTTT. The encoded protein is CASSLRWGDQPQHF.

In this sample, this clone turned up a few times. CDR3 loop: CASSWVVGHEQFF. The CDR3 nucleotides are TGTGCCAGCAGCTGGGTTGTAGGTCATGAGCAGTTCTTC. The chain carries TRBV11-2 and TRBJ2-1; D is unresolved. The CDR3 sequence is 13 residues long. The germline V gene encodes CDR1 SGHAT and CDR2 FQNNGV. V gave up 4 bases and J gave up 8 bases, with 12 bases separating them. The variable domain in full, with the rest retrieved from reference TRBV11-2 and TRBJ2-1, is EAGVAQSPRYKIIEKRQSVAFWCNPISGHATLYWYQQILGQGPKLLIQFQNNGVVDDSQLPKDRFSAERLKGVDSTLKIQPAKLEDSAVYLCASSWVVGHEQFFGPGTRLTVL.

The J gene is TRBJ2-1, the V gene TRBV9; D not certain. The germline CDR1 and CDR2 sequences are SGDLS and YYNGEE. V lost 4 bases and J 1 base, leaving 6 bases between the germline ends. This CDR3 comprises 13 residues. The CDR3 DNA reads as TGTGCCAGCAGCCCGAGGTCCTACAATGAGCAGTTCTTC. Amino acid sequence: CASSPRSYNEQFF.